The rows below give T cell receptor beta chains drawn from one sample of a study of T cell changes during pregnancy in multiple sclerosis. TCRdb's copy holds only in-frame clones and misses some; the assay was immunoSEQ multiplex PCR. The sample contains 70,000 to 95,000 clones, just under 95% of which appear only once. Sequencing used peripheral blood, obtained in the second trimester of pregnancy. The origin of the receptors is a female donor in good health, enrolled as a control in a pregnancy study. Each CDR3 is given with its conserved first and last residue. Fields, in order: clone size, D gene, V gene, J gene, CDR3 DNA, CDR3 protein. A D gene is named only where the DNA matches it firmly. Size is stated for part of the rows, as once, few or many counts, or as a class when the clone is expanded.

abundance: NA; d_gene: NA; v_gene: TRBV7-9; j_gene: TRBJ1-2; CDR3nt: TGTGCCAGCAGCTTAGACAGACCTAACTATGGCTACACCTTC; CDR3aa: CASSLDRPNYGYTF
abundance: NA; d_gene: NA; v_gene: TRBV6-1; j_gene: TRBJ2-7; CDR3nt: TGTGCCAGCAGTGATTTTGCAGGGACTTACGAGCAGTACTTC; CDR3aa: CASSDFAGTYEQYF
abundance: NA; d_gene: TRBD1; v_gene: TRBV2; j_gene: TRBJ1-3; CDR3nt: TGTGCCAGCAGTGACAGGGGGTCTGGAAACACCATATATTTT; CDR3aa: CASSDRGSGNTIYF
abundance: NA; d_gene: TRBD1; v_gene: TRBV7-3; j_gene: TRBJ1-2; CDR3nt: TGTGCCAGCAGCTTATTGGGACAGGGAGGTATTAGGACCTTC; CDR3aa: CASSLLGQGGIRTF
abundance: NA; d_gene: NA; v_gene: TRBV9; j_gene: TRBJ2-7; CDR3nt: TGTGCCAGCAGTACTAGGAAGAGCTACGAGCAGTACTTC; CDR3aa: CASSTRKSYEQYF
abundance: NA; d_gene: TRBD1; v_gene: TRBV5-1; j_gene: TRBJ1-5; CDR3nt: TGCGCCAGCAGCTTGGGACAGGGAAGAAATCAGCCCCAGCATTTT; CDR3aa: CASSLGQGRNQPQHF
abundance: NA; d_gene: TRBD1; v_gene: TRBV2; j_gene: TRBJ2-3; CDR3nt: TGTGCCAGCAATGACAGGGGGCTGACAGATACGCAGTATTTT; CDR3aa: CASNDRGLTDTQYF
abundance: NA; d_gene: NA; v_gene: TRBV4-3; j_gene: TRBJ1-2; CDR3nt: TGCGCCAGCAGCCAAGCCGGGGGTGCGGGAAATCTCTATGGCTACACCTTC; CDR3aa: CASSQAGGAGNLYGYTF
abundance: NA; d_gene: TRBD1; v_gene: TRBV7-3; j_gene: TRBJ1-2; CDR3nt: TGTGCCAGCAGCCCCGGGGACAGGGATCACTATGGCTACACCTTC; CDR3aa: CASSPGDRDHYGYTF
abundance: NA; d_gene: NA; v_gene: TRBV15; j_gene: TRBJ2-3; CDR3nt: TGTGCCACCAGTCTGGACTACACAGATACGCAGTATTTT; CDR3aa: CATSLDYTDTQYF
abundance: NA; d_gene: NA; v_gene: TRBV14; j_gene: TRBJ1-2; CDR3nt: TGTGCCAGCAGCCAAGATTACACAGGATATGGCTACACCTTC; CDR3aa: CASSQDYTGYGYTF
abundance: NA; d_gene: NA; v_gene: TRBV29-1; j_gene: TRBJ1-2; CDR3nt: TGCAGCGTTGAAGGATGGGGGGGGCAAGATGGCTACACCTTC; CDR3aa: CSVEGWGGQDGYTF
abundance: NA; d_gene: NA; v_gene: TRBV4-2; j_gene: TRBJ1-2; CDR3nt: TGTGCCAGCAGCCAAGATCGTGGTAACAGGGCATATGGCTACACCTTC; CDR3aa: CASSQDRGNRAYGYTF
abundance: NA; d_gene: NA; v_gene: TRBV7-9; j_gene: TRBJ1-2; CDR3nt: TGTGCCAGCAGCGGTCTCGAGGGTTCCCTCTATGGCTACACCTTC; CDR3aa: CASSGLEGSLYGYTF
abundance: once; d_gene: TRBD1; v_gene: TRBV19; j_gene: TRBJ2-3; CDR3nt: TGTGCCAGTAGTGTGGACAGGGGGCGTCCAGATACGCAGTATTTT; CDR3aa: CASSVDRGRPDTQYF
abundance: NA; d_gene: NA; v_gene: TRBV5-8; j_gene: TRBJ1-5; CDR3nt: TGTGCCAGCAGCTTTTGGGGAGGGCAGTCCAATCAGCCCCAGCATTTT; CDR3aa: CASSFWGGQSNQPQHF
abundance: NA; d_gene: NA; v_gene: TRBV6-5; j_gene: TRBJ2-1; CDR3nt: TGTGCCAGCCGCGACAGTTCCTACAATGAGCAGTTCTTC; CDR3aa: CASRDSSYNEQFF